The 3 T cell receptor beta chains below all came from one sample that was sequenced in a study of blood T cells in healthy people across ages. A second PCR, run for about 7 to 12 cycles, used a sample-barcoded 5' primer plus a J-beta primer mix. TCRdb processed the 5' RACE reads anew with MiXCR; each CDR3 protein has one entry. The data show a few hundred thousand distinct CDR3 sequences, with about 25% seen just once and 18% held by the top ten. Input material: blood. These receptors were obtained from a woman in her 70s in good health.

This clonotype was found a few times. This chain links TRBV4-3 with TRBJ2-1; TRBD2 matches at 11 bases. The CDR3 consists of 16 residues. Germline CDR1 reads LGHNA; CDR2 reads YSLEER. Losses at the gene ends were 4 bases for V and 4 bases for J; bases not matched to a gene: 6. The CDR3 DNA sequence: TGCGCCAGCAGCCGTTACACTAGCGGGGGTTACAATGAGCAGTTCTTC. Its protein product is CASSRYTSGGYNEQFF.

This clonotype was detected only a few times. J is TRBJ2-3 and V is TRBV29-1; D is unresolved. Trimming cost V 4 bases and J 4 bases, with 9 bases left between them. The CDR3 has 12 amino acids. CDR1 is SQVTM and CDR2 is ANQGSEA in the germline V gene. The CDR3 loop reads CSVVAPPDTQYF. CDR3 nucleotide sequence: TGCAGCGTTGTAGCTCCCCCAGATACGCAGTATTTT.

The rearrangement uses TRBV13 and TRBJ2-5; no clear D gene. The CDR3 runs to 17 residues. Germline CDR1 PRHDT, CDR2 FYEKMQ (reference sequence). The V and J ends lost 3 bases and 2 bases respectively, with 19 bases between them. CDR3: CASSFRAIERVQETQYF. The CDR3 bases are TGTGCCAGCAGCTTTAGAGCCATCGAACGGGTACAAGAGACCCAGTACTTC.